This is a list of T cell receptor beta chains from one sample in a study of regulatory T cells in long-lasting Graves disease. MiXCR, applied by TCRdb to the multiplex PCR reads, yields one record per CDR3 protein. The sample shows a few hundred thousand distinct CDR3 sequences, 15% to 20% of them seen only once. Another study also made use of these data, one on T cells in Graves' hyperthyroidism and ophthalmopathy.

The sample consisted of peripheral blood mononuclear cells (PBMCs), taken at new diagnosis, from a patient treated with antithyroid drugs. These receptors came from a man aged 35-49 years with Graves disease. CDR3s leave out the opening cysteine and the closing phenylalanine or tryptophan.

V gene: TRBV15; CDR3 protein: ATSPTGNYGYT
V gene: TRBV6-2/TRBV6-3; CDR3 protein: ASSSWRGGETQY
V gene: TRBV15; CDR3 protein: ATSRDQAGGYEKLF
V gene: TRBV19; CDR3 protein: ASSLGATEKLF
V gene: TRBV29-1; CDR3 protein: SVVGGGVNSGNTIY
V gene: TRBV6-5; CDR3 protein: ASSYGEETQY
V gene: TRBV5-1; CDR3 protein: ASSSGQGGQDTQY
V gene: TRBV6-1; CDR3 protein: ASRPGTLAKNIQY
V gene: TRBV6-2/TRBV6-3; CDR3 protein: ASRPPTGFFNYGYT
V gene: TRBV4-1; CDR3 protein: ASSQVRSAPQH
V gene: TRBV12-5; CDR3 protein: ASGLVVTGAYEQY
V gene: TRBV28; CDR3 protein: ASSLFGGAPGNTIY
V gene: TRBV6-1; CDR3 protein: ASRTWGKRGFETQY
V gene: TRBV28; CDR3 protein: ASSSPGQSSGANVLT
V gene: TRBV2; CDR3 protein: ASSADPGQGGKLF
V gene: TRBV19; CDR3 protein: ASSRTGTAYEQY
V gene: TRBV11-2; CDR3 protein: ASSLVQAGGLNEQF
V gene: TRBV28; CDR3 protein: ASITGGQGLYGYT
V gene: TRBV28; CDR3 protein: ASSLLGDGSYEQY
V gene: TRBV5-1; CDR3 protein: ASTAGANTGELF
V gene: TRBV4-2; CDR3 protein: ASSQDPQGGNSPLH
V gene: TRBV20-1; CDR3 protein: SAAKAGQETQY
V gene: TRBV12-3/TRBV12-4; CDR3 protein: ASRKAGHNEQF